This TCR beta chain originates from a study of identical twins. A universal primer site was incorporated via template switching, and the cDNA contained unique molecular identifiers. TCRdb ran MiXCR on the 5' RACE reads and lists one entry per CDR3 protein. The sample includes about 500,000 distinct CDR3 sequences, approximately 14% of them seen just once. Overall study results and limits: Out-of-frame alpha sequences that twins shared showed excess low generation probability. Monozygotic twins shared more out-of-frame TCR alpha than recombination models predicted.

The CDR3 consists of 15 residues. The germline V gene has CDR1 MNHNS and CDR2 SASEGT. Donors uniformly comprised healthy Caucasians. This clonotype was seen once. Its antigen is still unknown. A read error may be the cause here, since a much bigger clone is one base away. A further study also used this sample, focusing on yellow fever vaccine responses in identical twins.

The chain carries TRBV6-1 and TRBJ2-1; 7 bases are a match to TRBD1. The sequencing sample was made of CD4+ T cells sorted from blood. This sequence originates from a woman aged 18-29 years in good health. The CDR3 region is CVSSDYRGLHNEQFF. The CDR3 nucleotides are TGTGTCAGCAGTGACTACAGGGGCTTGCACAATGAGCAGTTCTTC.